The sequence of this T cell receptor (beta chain) was determined in a study of blood T cell repertoires in COVID-19. Overall study: In each case, the material was cDNA or gDNA derived from T cells, B-cell-depleted T cells, or PBMCs.

This clone was observed a few times. The CDR3 sequence is 16 residues long. Original analysis: Amplified reference gene primers provided the basis for estimating nucleated cell counts. Generated by immunoSEQ multiplex PCR, the TCRdb table keeps only in-frame clones and is missing some. The DNA was the basis for D and trimming; V, J and clone size are from that table. Here the sample spans 250,000 or so clones, roughly four fifths being singletons. This TCR came from an elderly man with acute or convalescent COVID-19. Sequencing was carried out using peripheral blood. The chain recombines TRBV1 with TRBJ2-5; the table's D call TRBD2 went unverified against the DNA. TRBV1 is deemed a pseudogene. This chain's CDR3 is CTSSPCAREGLKTQYF. CDR3 sequence (DNA): TGCACCAGCAGCCCTTGCGCGCGGGAGGGCCTGAAGACCCAGTACTTC.